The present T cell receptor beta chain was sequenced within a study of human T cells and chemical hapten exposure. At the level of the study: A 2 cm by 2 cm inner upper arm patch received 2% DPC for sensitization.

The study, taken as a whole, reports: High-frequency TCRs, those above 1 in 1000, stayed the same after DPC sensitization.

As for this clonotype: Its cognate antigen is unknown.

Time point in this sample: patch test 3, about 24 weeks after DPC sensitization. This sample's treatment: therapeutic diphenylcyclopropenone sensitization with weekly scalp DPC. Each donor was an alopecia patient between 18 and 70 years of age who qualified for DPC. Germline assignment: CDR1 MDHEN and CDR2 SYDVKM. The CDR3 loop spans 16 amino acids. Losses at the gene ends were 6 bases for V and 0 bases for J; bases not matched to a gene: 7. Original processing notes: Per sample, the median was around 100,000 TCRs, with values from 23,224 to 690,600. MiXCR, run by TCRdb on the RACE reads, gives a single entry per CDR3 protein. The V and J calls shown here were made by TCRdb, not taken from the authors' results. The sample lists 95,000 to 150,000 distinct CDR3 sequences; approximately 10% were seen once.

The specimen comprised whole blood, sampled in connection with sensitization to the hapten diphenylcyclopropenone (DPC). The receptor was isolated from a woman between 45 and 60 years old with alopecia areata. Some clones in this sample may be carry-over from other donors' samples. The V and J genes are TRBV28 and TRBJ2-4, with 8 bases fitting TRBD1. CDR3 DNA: TGTGCCAGCAGACTCCGACAGGGGTTAGCCAAAAACATTCAGTACTTC. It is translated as CASRLRQGLAKNIQYF.